This T cell receptor (beta chain) is from a study of blood T cell repertoires in COVID-19. The germline gives CDR1 KGHSH, CDR2 LQKENI. V gave up 6 bases and J gave up 3 bases; unmatched junction bases: 11. The CDR3 covers 15 residues. The table lists this clone with a few counts. Sequencing was performed with immunoSEQ multiplex PCR; in TCRdb, only in-frame clones are kept and a portion is missing. The table shows 150,000 to 200,000 clones, with approximately 78% occurring only once. The sequenced material came from peripheral blood. This sequence was found in a woman aged 80 or older with COVID-19, enrolled during active disease. V and J are TRBV18 and TRBJ2-7; 7 bases map to TRBD1. This chain's CDR3 is CASSTGQASIYEQYF. DNA for the CDR3: TGTGCCAGCTCGACCGGACAGGCCTCAATCTACGAGCAGTACTTC.